This T cell receptor beta chain was profiled in a study of regulatory T cells in long-lasting Graves disease (dated by TCRdb to the early 2020s). Study-wide context: Persistent Graves' disease meant more than 5 years of antithyroid drug treatment with TSH receptor autoantibodies that stayed positive. Peripheral blood TCR sequencing and RNA sequencing compared persistent Graves' disease patients with newly diagnosed Graves' disease patients. The study took place in China and was registered as a clinical trial. TCR sequencing covered some 13 persistent and around 20 newly diagnosed Graves' disease patients, 33 samples in total. On average, persistent Graves' disease patients in the clinical cohort had been on antithyroid drugs for approximately ten years.

The V and J ends are trimmed by 0 bases and 11 bases, leaving 16 bases between them. For CDR1 and CDR2, the germline V gene (reference sequence) lists LNHDA and SQIVND. The CDR3, cysteine through phenylalanine, is 14 amino acids long. This entry keeps only the CDR3 DNA: 42 bases, framed from base 1. This clonotype came up a few times. It lacks a known antigen. No qualities accompany the bases; no much larger clone lies one base away. The time point label on this specimen signifies: persistent/refractory GD, antithyroid drugs over 5 years with positive TRAb. RNA was extracted from PBMCs in TRIzol for both TCR sequencing and RNA sequencing. Graves' disease was diagnosed according to American Thyroid Association guidelines. Recruitment of patients was carried out at an endocrinology department in Xi'an, China. Each patient gave around 9.2 milliliters of peripheral blood, collected in an EDTA anticoagulant tube. Ficoll Paque Plus density gradient separation was used to isolate PBMCs, and no further T cell sorting was performed. An Agilent 2100 Bioanalyzer and agarose gel were used to check RNA quality, and a NanoDrop 2000 was used to measure RNA concentration.

Preparation of the library involved multiplex PCR. The run used an Illumina HiSeq 4000. To build TCR beta libraries, CDR3 regions were amplified by Arm-PCR using iRepertoire HTBI primers. Before sequencing, the PCR products underwent gel purification. The authors processed their data as follows. Gene usage analysis of CDR3 amino acid clonotypes relied on the approximately 60 TRBV and 15 or so TRBJ segments identified across samples. COPE and FqMerger were used to merge the filtered high-quality paired reads into contigs. BLAST was used to align contigs to IMGT TRBV, TRBD and TRBJ reference genes, and CDR3 was defined according to IMGT. Any clonotype with a frequency above 0.1% was classified as a highly expanded clone. Repertoire diversity was measured by Shannon entropy, and V-J evenness by the Gini coefficient. Public clonotypes were defined as clonotypes shared by more than one individual. Clones were called with MiXCR by TCRdb after fastp trimmed the public reads at Q25, and only in-frame beta chains were retained. Each record represents a unique CDR3 protein, reported with the most common genes and DNA among its rows. The V and J calls were determined by TCRdb, not by the authors. The sample has hundreds of thousands of distinct CDR3 sequences on record, around 30% of them singletons. The top ten constitute about 42% of the sample.

General conclusions and limits of the study: More public clonotypes were shared among persistent patients (fewer than 3,000) than among newly diagnosed patients (roughly 1,000). The authors noted that the small sample size was a limitation that may lower accuracy. TRBV28, TRBJ1-2 and TRBJ2-5 were preferentially used in persistent disease, while TRBV20-1 and TRBJ2-1 were favored in newly diagnosed disease. Because the primary lesion, thyroid tissue, could not be accessed, the study looked at peripheral blood alone. Sequencing and analysis were limited to the TCR beta chain. Compared with newly diagnosed patients, patients with persistent Graves' disease had lower TCR Shannon entropy and fewer highly expanded clones, which suggests clonal expansion.

The V gene is TRBV19 and the J gene is TRBJ1-1; TRBD1 could be the D gene, as 5 bases match. The starting material was peripheral blood mononuclear cells (PBMCs), obtained when the disease was refractory, from a patient treated with antithyroid drugs. The clonotype comes from a female donor with Graves disease. The sequenced DNA: TGTGCCAGTAGTATAGATCCCCTTTTAGGGGACGCTTTCTTT. It codes for CASSIDPLLGDAFF.